This entry is about one TCR beta chain. Its antigen is unknown. In the PCR, 60 Vbeta and 13 Jbeta primers were used. Per the original data handling: Per a later analysis, the number of unique TCR beta chains was around 80 million, of which roughly 11 million were shared. Profiling relied on immunoSEQ multiplex PCR, and the TCRdb table lists in-frame clones only, not all of them. V, J and clone size are those of that table, while D and trimming were read from the DNA. The repertoire holds 200,000 to 250,000 clones, with 70% to 80% as singletons. The sample is drawn from a study of cytomegalovirus exposure and HLA in healthy donors. Study overall: Among approximately 390 genotyped donors, around 80% fell in the Caucasian-associated ancestry cluster.

Whole-study results and caveats: Sequencing depth roughly uniform across donors was assumed in presence/absence analyses. The likely origin of a cluster of highly shared sequence variants was a sequencing artifact.

CDR1 is SGHTA and CDR2 is FQGNSA in the germline V gene. The V and J ends lost 3 bases and 4 bases, in that order; junction bases with no gene match: 3. CDR3 length: 15 amino acids. Specimen: PBMCs. This TCR was sampled from a woman under 40 in good health and CMV-seronegative. The rearrangement links TRBV7-2 to TRBJ2-1; 10 bases fit TRBD2. CDR3 in amino acids: CASSLGLAIYNEQFF. The CDR3 DNA sequence: TGTGCCAGCAGCTTGGGACTAGCGATATACAATGAGCAGTTCTTC.